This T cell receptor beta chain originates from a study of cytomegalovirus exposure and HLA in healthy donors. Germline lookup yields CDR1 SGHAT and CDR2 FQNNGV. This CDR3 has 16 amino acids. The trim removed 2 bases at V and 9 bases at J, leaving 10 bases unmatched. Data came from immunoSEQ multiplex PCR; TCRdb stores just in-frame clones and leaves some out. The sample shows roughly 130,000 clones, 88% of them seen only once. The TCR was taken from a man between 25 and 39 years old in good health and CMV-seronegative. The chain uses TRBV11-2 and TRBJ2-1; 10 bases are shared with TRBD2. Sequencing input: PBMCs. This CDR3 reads CASSLLAGAPGGEQFF. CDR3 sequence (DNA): TGTGCCAGCAGCTTACTAGCGGGAGCGCCGGGGGGTGAGCAGTTCTTC.